Reported below is one T cell receptor beta chain. This sample is part of a study of tumor-infiltrating lymphocytes in primary liver carcinoma. Study as a whole: All patients, whether men or women, fell within 30 to 69 years of age.

It was unsorted whole blood that yielded blood RNA, and germline DNA was also extracted. Those patients suffered from chronic HBV infection and were treatment-naive. A primer in the constant region served to generate TCR beta cDNA from about 470 ng of total RNA. Construction of TCR beta libraries relied on three successive nested multiplex PCR rounds employing slightly modified ARM-PCR. The first two PCR rounds used TRBV1-TRBV30 primers with a Cbeta primer, around 10 cycles each. TCRdb independently ran MiXCR on the multiplex PCR reads; one entry per CDR3 protein. The top ten hold around 68% of the sample, which has about 180,000 distinct CDR3 sequences, 50% to 75% seen once. With 0 bases removed from V and 0 bases from J, the gap between germline ends came to 12 bases. The CDR3 runs to 18 residues. Germline lookup yields CDR1 SGHDN and CDR2 FVKESK.

The V call is TRBV14, the J call TRBJ2-6; D call uncertain. This TCR was recovered from a man aged 40-50 years with primary liver carcinoma and hepatitis B virus infection. The sequenced sample consisted of peripheral blood. CDR3 protein: CASSQENFPGSGANVLTF. The CDR3 nucleotides are TGTGCCAGCAGCCAAGAAAATTTTCCGGGCTCTGGGGCCAACGTCCTGACTTTC.